The clone carrying this T cell receptor (beta chain) was detected ten times or more. The CDR3 has 18 residues. J gave up 8 bases and V 3 bases, and 14 bases lay outside the gene matches. Germline CDR1 KGHSH, CDR2 LQKENI. TCRdb re-called the RT-PCR reads with MiXCR, one entry per CDR3 protein. The profile shows about 680,000 distinct CDR3 sequences, approximately 14% of them singletons. This chain joins TRBV18 and TRBJ2-1, with TRBD2 identical over 12 bases. This receptor was obtained from a female donor in good health, serving as a healthy control. Source material: memory CD4+ T cells from blood. CDR3 nucleotides: TGTGCCAGCTCACCTTTATCGAGACTAGCGGGAGTAGTCGATGAGCAGTTCTTC. Protein sequence: CASSPLSRLAGVVDEQFF. Combining the CDR3 with reference TRBV18 and TRBJ2-1 gives the whole variable domain NAGVMQNPRHLVRRRGQEARLRCSPMKGHSHVYWYRQLPEEGLKFMVYLQKENIIDESGMPKERFSAEFPKEGPSILRIQQVVRGDSAAYFCASSPLSRLAGVVDEQFFGPGTRLTVL.